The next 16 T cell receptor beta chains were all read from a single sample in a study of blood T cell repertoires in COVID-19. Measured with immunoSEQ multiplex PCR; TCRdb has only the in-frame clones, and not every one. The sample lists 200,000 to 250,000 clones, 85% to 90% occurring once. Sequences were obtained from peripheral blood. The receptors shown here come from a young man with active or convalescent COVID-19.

This chain's CDR3 is CASSLWDRVSPLHF. Here the CDR3 DNA reads TGTGCCAGCAGTTTATGGGACAGGGTGTCACCCCTCCACTTT. The chain employs TRBV27 and TRBJ1-6, with TRBD1 matching over 9 bases. Trimming cost V 1 base and J 10 bases; bases outside gene matches: 2. Germline-derived CDR1 and CDR2 are MNHEY and SMNVEV (reference sequence). This CDR3 spans 14 amino acids.

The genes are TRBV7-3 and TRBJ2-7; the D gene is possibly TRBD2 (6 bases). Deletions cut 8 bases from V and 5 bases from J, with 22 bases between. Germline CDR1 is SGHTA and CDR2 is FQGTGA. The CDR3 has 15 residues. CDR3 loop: CASGLIPTGVNEQYF. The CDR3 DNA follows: TGTGCCAGCGGTCTAATTCCTACGGGAGTAAACGAGCAGTACTTC.

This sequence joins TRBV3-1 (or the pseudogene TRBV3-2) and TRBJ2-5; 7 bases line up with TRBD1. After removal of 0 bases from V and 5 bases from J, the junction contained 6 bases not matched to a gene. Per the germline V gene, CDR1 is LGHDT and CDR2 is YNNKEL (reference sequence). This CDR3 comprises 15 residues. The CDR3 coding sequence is TGTGCCAGCAGCCAAGAATCTACAGGGGTGGAGACCCAGTACTTC. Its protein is CASSQESTGVETQYF.

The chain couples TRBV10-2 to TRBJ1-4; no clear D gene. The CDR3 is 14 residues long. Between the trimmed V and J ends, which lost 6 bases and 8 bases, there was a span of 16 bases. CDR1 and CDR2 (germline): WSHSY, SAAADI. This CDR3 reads CASSRDLRREKLFF. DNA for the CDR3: TGCGCCAGCAGCCGCGACTTACGGAGGGAAAAACTGTTTTTT.

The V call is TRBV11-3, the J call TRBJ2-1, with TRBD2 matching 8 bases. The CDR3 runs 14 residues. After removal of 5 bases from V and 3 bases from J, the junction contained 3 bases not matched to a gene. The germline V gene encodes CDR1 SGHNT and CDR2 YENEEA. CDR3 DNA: TGTGCCAGCAGCAAAAGCGGGAGCTACAATGAGCAGTTCTTC. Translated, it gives CASSKSGSYNEQFF.

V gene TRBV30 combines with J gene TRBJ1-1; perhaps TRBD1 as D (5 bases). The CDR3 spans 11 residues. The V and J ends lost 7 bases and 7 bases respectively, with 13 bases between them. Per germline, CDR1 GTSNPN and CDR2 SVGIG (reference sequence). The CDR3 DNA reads TGTGCCTTCCTCGACACAGGTGAAGCTTTCTTT. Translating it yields CAFLDTGEAFF.

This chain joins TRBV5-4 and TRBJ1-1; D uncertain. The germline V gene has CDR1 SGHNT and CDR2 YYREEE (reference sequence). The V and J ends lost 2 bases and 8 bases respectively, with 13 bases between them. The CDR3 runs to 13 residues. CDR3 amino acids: CASSLPGKEEAFF. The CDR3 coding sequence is TGTGCCAGCAGCTTACCGGGAAAAGAGGAAGCTTTCTTT.

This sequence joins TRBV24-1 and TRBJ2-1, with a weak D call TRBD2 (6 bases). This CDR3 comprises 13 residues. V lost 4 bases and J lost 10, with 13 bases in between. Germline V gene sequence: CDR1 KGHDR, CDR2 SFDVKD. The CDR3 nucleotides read TGTGCCACCAGTGAGCTCGGTGGGGGGGAGCAGTTCTTC. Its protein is CATSELGGGEQFF.

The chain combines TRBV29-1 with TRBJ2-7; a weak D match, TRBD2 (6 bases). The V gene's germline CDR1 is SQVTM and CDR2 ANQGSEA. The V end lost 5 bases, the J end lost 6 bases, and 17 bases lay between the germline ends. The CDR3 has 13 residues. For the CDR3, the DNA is TGCAGCGTTAACCGGGACTTACGGGGCGAGCAGTACTTC. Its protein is CSVNRDLRGEQYF.

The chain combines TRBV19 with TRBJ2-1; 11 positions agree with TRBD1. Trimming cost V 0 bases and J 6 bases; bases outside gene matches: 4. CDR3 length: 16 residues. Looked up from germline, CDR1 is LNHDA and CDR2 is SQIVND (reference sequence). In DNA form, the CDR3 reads TGTGCCAGTAGTATAGAAGGGACAGGGGGGATCAATGAGCAGTTCTTC. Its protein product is CASSIEGTGGINEQFF.

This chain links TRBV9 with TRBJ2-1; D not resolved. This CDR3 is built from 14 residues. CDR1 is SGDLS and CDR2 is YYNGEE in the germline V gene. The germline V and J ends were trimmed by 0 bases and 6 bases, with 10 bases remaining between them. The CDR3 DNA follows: TGTGCCAGCAGCGTAGCTCAGAGCGTCAATGAGCAGTTCTTC. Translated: CASSVAQSVNEQFF.

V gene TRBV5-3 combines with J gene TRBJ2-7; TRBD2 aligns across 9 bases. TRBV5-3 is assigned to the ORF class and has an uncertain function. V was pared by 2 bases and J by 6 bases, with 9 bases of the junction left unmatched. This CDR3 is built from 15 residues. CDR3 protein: CARSFEKREVREQYF. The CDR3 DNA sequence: TGTGCCAGAAGCTTCGAAAAGCGGGAGGTCCGCGAGCAGTACTTC.

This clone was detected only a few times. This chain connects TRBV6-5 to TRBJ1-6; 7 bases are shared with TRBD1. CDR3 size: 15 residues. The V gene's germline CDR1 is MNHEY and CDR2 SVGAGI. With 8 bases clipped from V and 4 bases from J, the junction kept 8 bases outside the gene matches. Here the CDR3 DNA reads TGTGCCAGCGCTACAGGGGCGGGATATAATTCACCCCTCCACTTT. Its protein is CASATGAGYNSPLHF.

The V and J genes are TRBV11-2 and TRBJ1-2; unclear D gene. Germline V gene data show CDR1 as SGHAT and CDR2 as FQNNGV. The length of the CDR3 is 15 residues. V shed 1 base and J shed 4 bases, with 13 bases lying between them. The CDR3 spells CASSLGTSGSYGYTF. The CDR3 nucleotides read TGTGCCAGCAGCTTAGGAACCTCTGGTAGCTATGGCTACACCTTC.

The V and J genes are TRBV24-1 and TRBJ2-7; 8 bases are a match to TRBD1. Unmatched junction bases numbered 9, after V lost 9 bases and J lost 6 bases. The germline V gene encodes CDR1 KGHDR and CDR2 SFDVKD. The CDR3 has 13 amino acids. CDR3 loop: CATSDRGLREQYF. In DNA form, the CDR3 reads TGTGCCACCTCAGACAGGGGCCTCCGCGAGCAGTACTTC.

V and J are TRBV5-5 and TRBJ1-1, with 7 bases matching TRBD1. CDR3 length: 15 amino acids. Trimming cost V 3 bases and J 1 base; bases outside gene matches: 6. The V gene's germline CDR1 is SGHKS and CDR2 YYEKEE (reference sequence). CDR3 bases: TGTGCCAGCAGCTCCCAGACAGGGACGAACACTGAAGCTTTCTTT. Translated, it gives CASSSQTGTNTEAFF.